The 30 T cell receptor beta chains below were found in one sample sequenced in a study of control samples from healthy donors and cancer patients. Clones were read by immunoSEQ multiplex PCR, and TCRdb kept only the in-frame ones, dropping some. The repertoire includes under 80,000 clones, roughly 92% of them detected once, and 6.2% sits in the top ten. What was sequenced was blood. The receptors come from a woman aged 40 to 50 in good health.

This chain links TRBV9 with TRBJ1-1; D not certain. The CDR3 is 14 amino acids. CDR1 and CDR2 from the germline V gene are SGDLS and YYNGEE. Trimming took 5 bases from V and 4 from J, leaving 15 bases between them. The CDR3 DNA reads TGTGCCAGCAGTGAGACGCGATGGGGCACTGAAGCTTTCTTT. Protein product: CASSETRWGTEAFF.

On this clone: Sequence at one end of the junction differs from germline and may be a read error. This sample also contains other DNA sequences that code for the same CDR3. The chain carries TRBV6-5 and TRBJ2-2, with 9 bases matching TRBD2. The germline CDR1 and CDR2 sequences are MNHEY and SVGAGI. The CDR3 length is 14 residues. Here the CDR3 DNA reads TGCGCCAGCACCCTAGCGGGGTCCACCGGGGAGCTGTTTTTT. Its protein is CASTLAGSTGELFF.

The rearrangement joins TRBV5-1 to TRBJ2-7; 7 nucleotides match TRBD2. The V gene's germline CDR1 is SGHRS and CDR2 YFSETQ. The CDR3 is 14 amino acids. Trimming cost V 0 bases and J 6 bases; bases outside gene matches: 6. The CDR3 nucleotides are TGCGCCAGCAGCTTGGGGGGCGGGAGCAGCGAGCAGTACTTC. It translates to CASSLGGGSSEQYF.

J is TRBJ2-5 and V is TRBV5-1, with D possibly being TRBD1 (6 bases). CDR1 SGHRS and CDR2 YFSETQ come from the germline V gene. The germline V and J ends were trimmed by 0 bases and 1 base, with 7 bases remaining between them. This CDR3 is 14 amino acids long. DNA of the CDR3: TGCGCCAGCAGCTTGGTACAGGGCCAAGAGACCCAGTACTTC. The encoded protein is CASSLVQGQETQYF.

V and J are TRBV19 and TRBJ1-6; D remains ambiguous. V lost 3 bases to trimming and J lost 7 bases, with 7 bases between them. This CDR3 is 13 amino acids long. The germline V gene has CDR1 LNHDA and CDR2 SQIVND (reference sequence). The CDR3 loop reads CASSMAGNSPLHF. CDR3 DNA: TGTGCCAGTAGTATGGCGGGGAATTCACCCCTCCACTTT.

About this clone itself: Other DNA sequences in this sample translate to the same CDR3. The CDR3 spells CASSLLGPNNEQFF. DNA of the CDR3: TGTGCCAGCAGTTTATTAGGGCCAAACAATGAGCAGTTCTTC. The chain couples TRBV27 to TRBJ2-1; D is unresolved. The V gene's germline CDR1 is MNHEY and CDR2 SMNVEV (reference sequence). Trimming stripped 1 base from V and 5 bases from J, with 9 bases between. The CDR3 totals 14 residues.

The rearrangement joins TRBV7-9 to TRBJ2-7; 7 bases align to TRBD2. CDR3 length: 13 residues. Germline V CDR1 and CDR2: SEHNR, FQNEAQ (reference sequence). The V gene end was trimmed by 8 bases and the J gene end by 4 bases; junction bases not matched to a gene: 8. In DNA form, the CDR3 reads TGTGCCAGCGTTGGGGGGGAAGGGTACGAGCAGTACTTC. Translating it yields CASVGGEGYEQYF.

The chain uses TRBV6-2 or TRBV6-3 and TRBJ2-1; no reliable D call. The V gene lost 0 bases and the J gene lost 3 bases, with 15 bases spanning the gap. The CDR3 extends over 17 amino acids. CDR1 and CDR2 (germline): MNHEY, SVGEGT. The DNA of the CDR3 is TGTGCCAGCAGTTACTCGCCCGTACTGGGTGTCTACAATGAGCAGTTCTTC. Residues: CASSYSPVLGVYNEQFF.

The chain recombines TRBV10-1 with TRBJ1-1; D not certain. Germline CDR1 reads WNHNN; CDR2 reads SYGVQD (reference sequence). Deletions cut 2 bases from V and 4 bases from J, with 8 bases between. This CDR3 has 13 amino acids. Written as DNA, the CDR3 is TGCGCCAGCAGTGAGAAGGGAATCACTGAAGCTTTCTTT. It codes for CASSEKGITEAFF.

CDR3 sequence: CASGIAGSNEQYF. The DNA of the CDR3 is TGTGCCAGCGGGATAGCGGGTTCTAACGAGCAGTACTTC. The chain recombines TRBV7-9 with TRBJ2-7, with 7 positions matching TRBD2. Trimming took 8 bases from V and 5 from J; bases not matched to a gene: 9. The germline gives CDR1 SEHNR, CDR2 FQNEAQ (reference sequence). The CDR3 totals 13 residues.

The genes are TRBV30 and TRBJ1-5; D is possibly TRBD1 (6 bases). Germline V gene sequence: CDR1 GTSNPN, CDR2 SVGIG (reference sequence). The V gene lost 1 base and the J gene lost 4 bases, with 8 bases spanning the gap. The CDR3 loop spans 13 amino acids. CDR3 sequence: CAWSETGNQPQHF. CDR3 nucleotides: TGTGCCTGGAGTGAGACAGGTAATCAGCCCCAGCATTTT.

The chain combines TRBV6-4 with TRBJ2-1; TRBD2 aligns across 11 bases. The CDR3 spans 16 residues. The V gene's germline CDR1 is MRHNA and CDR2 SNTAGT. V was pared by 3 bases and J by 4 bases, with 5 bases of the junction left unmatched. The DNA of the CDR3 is TGTGCCAGCAGTGAAACCGGGACTAGCGGATACAATGAGCAGTTCTTC. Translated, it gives CASSETGTSGYNEQFF.

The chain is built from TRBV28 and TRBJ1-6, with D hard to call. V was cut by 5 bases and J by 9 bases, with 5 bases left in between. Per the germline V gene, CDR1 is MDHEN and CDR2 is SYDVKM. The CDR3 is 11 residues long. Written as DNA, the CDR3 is TGTGCCAGCAGTCAACCTTCACCCCTCCACTTT. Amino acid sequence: CASSQPSPLHF.

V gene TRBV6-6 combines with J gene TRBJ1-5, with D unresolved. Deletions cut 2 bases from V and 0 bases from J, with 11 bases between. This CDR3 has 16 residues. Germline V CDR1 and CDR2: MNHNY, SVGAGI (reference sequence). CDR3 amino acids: CASSYRPGLSNQPQHF. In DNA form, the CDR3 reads TGTGCCAGCAGTTACCGTCCTGGACTTAGCAATCAGCCCCAGCATTTT.

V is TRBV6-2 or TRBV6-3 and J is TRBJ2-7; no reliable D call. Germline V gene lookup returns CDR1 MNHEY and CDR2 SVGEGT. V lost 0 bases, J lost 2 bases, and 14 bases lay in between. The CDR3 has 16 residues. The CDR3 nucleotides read TGTGCCAGCAGTTACTCGATTCGTACAGTCGCCTACGAGCAGTACTTC. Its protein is CASSYSIRTVAYEQYF.

The CDR3 is CSASAGGQETQYF. The CDR3 DNA sequence: TGCAGTGCTAGTGCGGGGGGGCAAGAGACCCAGTACTTC. The chain has TRBV20-1 and TRBJ2-5; the match to TRBD2 covers 9 bases. This CDR3 has 13 amino acids. Germline V gene data show CDR1 as DFQATT and CDR2 as SNEGSKA (reference sequence). The V gene end was trimmed by 3 bases and the J gene end by 2 bases; junction bases not matched to a gene: 1.

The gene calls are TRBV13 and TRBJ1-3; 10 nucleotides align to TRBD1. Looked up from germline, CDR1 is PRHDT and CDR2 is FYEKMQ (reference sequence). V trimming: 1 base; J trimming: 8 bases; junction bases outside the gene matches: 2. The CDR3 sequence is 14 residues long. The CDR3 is CASSLVGQGHTIYF. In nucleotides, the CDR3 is TGTGCCAGCAGCTTAGTGGGACAGGGGCACACCATATATTTT.

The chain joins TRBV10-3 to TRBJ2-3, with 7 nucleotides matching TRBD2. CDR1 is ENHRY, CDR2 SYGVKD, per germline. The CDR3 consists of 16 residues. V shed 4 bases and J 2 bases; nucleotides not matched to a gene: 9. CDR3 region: CAISGQASGNTDTQYF. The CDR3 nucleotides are TGTGCCATCAGTGGTCAGGCAAGCGGGAACACAGATACGCAGTATTTT.

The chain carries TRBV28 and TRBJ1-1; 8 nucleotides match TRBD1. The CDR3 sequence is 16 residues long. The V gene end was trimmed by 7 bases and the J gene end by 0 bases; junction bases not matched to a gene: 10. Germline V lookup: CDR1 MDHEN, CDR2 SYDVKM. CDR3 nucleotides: TGTGCCAGCACCTCGACAGGGGCCTACATGAACACTGAAGCTTTCTTT. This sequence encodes CASTSTGAYMNTEAFF.

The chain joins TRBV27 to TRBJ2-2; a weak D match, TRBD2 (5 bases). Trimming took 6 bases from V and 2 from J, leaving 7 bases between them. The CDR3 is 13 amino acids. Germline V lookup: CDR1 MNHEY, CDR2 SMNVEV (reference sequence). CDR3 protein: CASSRGNTGELFF. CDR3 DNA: TGTGCCAGCAGCCGGGGAAACACCGGGGAGCTGTTTTTT.

For the CDR3, the DNA is TGCAGCGTTGGCAAAGATGGCTACACCTTC. It is translated as CSVGKDGYTF. The rearrangement joins TRBV29-1 to TRBJ1-2; D unclear. Looked up from germline, CDR1 is SQVTM and CDR2 is ANQGSEA. This CDR3 comprises 10 residues. Trimming removed 4 bases at V and 6 bases at J, with 6 bases between.

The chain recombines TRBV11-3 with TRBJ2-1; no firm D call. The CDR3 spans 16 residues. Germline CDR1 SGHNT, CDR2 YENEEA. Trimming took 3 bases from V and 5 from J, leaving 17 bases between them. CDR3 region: CASSFRMGRGDNEQFF. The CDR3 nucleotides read TGTGCCAGCAGCTTTCGTATGGGAAGAGGCGACAATGAGCAGTTCTTC. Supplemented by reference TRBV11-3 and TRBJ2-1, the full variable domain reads EAGVVQSPRYKIIEKKQPVAFWCNPISGHNTLYWYLQNLGQGPELLIRYENEEAVDDSQLPKDRFSAERLKGVDSTLKIQPAELGDSAVYLCASSFRMGRGDNEQFFGPGTRLTVL.

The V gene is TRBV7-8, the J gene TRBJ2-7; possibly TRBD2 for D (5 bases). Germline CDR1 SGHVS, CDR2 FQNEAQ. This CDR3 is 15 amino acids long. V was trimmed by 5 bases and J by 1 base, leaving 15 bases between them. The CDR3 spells CASSRFSGRSYEQYF. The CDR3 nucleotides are TGTGCCAGCAGCCGATTCAGCGGAAGGTCCTACGAGCAGTACTTC.

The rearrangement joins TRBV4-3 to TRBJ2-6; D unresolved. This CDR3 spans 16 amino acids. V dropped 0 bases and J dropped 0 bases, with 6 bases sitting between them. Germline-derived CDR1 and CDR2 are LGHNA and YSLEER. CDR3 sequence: CASSQDLTSGANVLTF. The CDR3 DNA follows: TGCGCCAGCAGCCAAGATTTAACCTCTGGGGCCAACGTCCTGACTTTC.

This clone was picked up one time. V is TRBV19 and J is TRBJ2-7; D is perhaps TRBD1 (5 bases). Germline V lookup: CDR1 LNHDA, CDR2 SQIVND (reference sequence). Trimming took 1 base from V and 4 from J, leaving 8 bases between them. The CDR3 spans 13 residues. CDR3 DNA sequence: TGTGCCAGTAGTATAGGGGGCGGTTACGAGCAGTACTTC. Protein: CASSIGGGYEQYF. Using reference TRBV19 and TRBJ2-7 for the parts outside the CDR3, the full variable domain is DGGITQSPKYLFRKEGQNVTLSCEQNLNHDAMYWYRQDPGQGLRLIYYSQIVNDFQKGDIAEGYSVSREKKESFPLTVTSAQKNPTAFYLCASSIGGGYEQYFGPGTRLTVT.

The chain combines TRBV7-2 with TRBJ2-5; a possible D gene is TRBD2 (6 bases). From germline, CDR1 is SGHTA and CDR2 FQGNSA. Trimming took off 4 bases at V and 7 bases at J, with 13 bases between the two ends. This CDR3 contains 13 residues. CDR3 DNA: TGTGCCAGCAGCTCGGGACTCCCCGGGACCCAGTACTTC. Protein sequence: CASSSGLPGTQYF.

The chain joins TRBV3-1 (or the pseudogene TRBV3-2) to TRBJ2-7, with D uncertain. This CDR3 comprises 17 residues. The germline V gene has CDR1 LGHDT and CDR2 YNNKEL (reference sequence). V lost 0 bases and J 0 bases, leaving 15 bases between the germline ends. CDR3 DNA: TGTGCCAGCAGCCAAGATCGGGTTCCCTCGAGCTCCTACGAGCAGTACTTC. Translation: CASSQDRVPSSSYEQYF.

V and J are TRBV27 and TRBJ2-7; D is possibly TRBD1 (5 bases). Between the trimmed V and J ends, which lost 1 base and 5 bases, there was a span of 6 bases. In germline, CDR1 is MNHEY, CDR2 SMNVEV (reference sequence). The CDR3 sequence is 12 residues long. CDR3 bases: TGTGCCAGCAGTTTATTAGGGGACGAGCAGTACTTC. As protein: CASSLLGDEQYF.

This chain's CDR3 is CASSWDGEGRSPLHF. CDR3 sequence (DNA): TGTGCCAGCAGTTGGGATGGGGAGGGTAGGTCACCCCTCCACTTT. The genes are TRBV6-5 and TRBJ1-6; D is unresolved. Germline V gene sequence: CDR1 MNHEY, CDR2 SVGAGI. Trimming took off 4 bases at V and 10 bases at J, with 17 bases between the two ends. This CDR3 has 15 residues.

The CDR3 nucleotides read TGCAGCGTTGGTTGGGGCCCCTACAATGAGCAGTTCTTC. Its translation is CSVGWGPYNEQFF. The rearrangement uses TRBV29-1 and TRBJ2-1; D possibly corresponds to TRBD1 (5 bases). CDR3 length equals 13 residues. Trimming removed 4 bases from V and 2 bases from J, with 9 bases in between. Germline-derived CDR1 and CDR2 are SQVTM and ANQGSEA.